These 4 T cell receptor beta chains share one sample of origin, sequenced in a study of OX40 agonist ivuxolimab in advanced cancers. The repertoire was sequenced with immunoSEQ multiplex PCR; TCRdb's copy has only in-frame clones and lacks some. The table shows some 66,000 clones, with about 91% occurring only once. Material: CD4+ or CD8+ T cells sorted from blood, obtained in a trial of the OX40 agonist ivuxolimab. The receptors were gathered from an adult with an advanced solid tumor such as melanoma, head and neck, liver or kidney cancer.

The chain combines TRBV7-8 with TRBJ1-1, with D possibly matching TRBD1 (6 bases). The CDR3 is made up of 15 amino acids. V dropped 1 base and J dropped 5 bases, with 14 bases sitting between them. Germline values: CDR1 SGHVS, CDR2 FQNEAQ. The CDR3 spells CASSLEGGSGTEAFF. CDR3 bases: TGTGCCAGCAGCTTAGAGGGGGGATCGGGAACTGAAGCTTTCTTT.

The V call is TRBV6-5, the J call TRBJ1-1; tentatively, D is TRBD1 (5 bases). Trimming shortened V by 5 bases and J by 1 base, and 8 bases separated the two germline ends. The CDR3 sequence is 13 residues long. Germline loops: CDR1 MNHEY, CDR2 SVGAGI. The CDR3 protein is CASSTGQNTEAFF. In nucleotides, the CDR3 is TGTGCCAGCAGTACCGGACAGAACACTGAAGCTTTCTTT.

The chain recombines TRBV11-2 with TRBJ2-2; D possibly corresponds to TRBD1 (5 bases). The CDR3 runs to 15 residues. Germline CDR1 and CDR2: SGHAT and FQNNGV. Trimming took off 3 bases at V and 1 base at J, with 9 bases between the two ends. CDR3 region: CASSFRTRNTGELFF. CDR3 in DNA: TGTGCCAGCAGCTTTCGGACACGGAACACCGGGGAGCTGTTTTTT. The full variable domain, its missing parts supplied by reference TRBV11-2 and TRBJ2-2, is EAGVAQSPRYKIIEKRQSVAFWCNPISGHATLYWYQQILGQGPKLLIQFQNNGVVDDSQLPKDRFSAERLKGVDSTLKIQPAKLEDSAVYLCASSFRTRNTGELFFGEGSRLTVL.

A word on this clone: The sample holds other DNA sequences that translate to the same CDR3. The chain links TRBV5-1 to TRBJ1-5, with 8 bases aligning to TRBD1. V was pared by 4 bases and J by 0 bases, with 3 bases of the junction left unmatched. CDR1 and CDR2 from the germline V gene are SGHRS and YFSETQ. The CDR3 is made up of 15 amino acids. The CDR3 region has the DNA TGCGCCAGCAGCCCGGGGACAGGTAGCAATCAGCCCCAGCATTTT. This encodes CASSPGTGSNQPQHF.